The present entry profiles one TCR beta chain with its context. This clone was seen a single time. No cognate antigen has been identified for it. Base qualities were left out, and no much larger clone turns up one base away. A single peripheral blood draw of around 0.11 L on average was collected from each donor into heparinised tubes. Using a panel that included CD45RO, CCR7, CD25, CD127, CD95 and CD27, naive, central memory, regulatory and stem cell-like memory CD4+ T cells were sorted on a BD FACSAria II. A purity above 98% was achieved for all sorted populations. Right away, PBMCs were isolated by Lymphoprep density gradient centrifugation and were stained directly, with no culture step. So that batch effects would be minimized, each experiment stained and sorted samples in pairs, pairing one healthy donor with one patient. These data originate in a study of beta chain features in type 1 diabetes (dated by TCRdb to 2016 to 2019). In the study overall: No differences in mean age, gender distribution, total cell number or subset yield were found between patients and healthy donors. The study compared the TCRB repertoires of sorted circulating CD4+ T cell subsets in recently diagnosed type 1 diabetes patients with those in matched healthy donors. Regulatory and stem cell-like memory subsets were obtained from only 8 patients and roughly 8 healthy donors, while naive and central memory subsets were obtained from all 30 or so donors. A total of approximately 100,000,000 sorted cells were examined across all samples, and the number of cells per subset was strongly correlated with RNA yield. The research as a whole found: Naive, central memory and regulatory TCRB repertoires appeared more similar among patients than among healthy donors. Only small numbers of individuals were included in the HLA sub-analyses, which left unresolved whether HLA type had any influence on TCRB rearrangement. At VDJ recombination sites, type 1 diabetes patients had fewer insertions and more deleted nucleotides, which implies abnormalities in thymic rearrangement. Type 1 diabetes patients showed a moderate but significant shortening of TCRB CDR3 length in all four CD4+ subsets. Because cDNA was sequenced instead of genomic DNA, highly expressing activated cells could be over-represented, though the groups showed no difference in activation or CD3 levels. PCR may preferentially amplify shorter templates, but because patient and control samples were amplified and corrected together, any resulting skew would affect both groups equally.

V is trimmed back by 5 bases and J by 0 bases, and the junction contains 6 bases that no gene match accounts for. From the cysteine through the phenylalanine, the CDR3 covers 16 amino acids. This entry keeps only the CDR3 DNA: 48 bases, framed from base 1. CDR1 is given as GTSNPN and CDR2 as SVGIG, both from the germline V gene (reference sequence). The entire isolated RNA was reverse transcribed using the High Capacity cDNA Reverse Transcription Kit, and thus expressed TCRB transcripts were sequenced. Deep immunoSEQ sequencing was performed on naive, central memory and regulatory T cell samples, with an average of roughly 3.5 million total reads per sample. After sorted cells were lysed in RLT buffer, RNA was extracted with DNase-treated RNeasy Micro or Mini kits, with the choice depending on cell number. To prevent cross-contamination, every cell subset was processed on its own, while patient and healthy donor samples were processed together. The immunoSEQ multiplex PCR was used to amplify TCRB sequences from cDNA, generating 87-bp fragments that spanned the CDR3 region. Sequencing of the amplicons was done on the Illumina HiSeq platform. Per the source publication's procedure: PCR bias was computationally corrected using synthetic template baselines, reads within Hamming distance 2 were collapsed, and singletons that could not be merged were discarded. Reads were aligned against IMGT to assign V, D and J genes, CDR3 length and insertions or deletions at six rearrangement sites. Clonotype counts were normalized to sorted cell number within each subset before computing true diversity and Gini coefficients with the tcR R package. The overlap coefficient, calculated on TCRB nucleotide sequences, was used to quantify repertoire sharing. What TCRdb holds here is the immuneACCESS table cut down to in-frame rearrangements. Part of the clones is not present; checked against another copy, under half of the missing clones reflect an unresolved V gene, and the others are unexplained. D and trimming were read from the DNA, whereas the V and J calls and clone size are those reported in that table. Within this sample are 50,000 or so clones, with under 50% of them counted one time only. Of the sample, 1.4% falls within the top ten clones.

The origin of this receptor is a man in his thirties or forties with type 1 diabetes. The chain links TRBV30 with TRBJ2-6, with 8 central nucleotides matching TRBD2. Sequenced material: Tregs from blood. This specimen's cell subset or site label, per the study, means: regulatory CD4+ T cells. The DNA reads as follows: TGTGCCTGGGACCACCGGGGGGGCTCTGGGGCCAACGTCCTGACTTTC. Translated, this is CAWDHRGGSGANVLTF. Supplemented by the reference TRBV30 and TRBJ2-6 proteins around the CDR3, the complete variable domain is SQTIHQWPATLVQPVGSPLSLECTVEGTSNPNLYWYRQAAGRGLQLLFYSVGIGQISSEVPQNLSASRPQDRQFILSSKKLLLSDSGFYLCAWDHRGGSGANVLTFGAGSRLTVL.